The clone carrying this T cell receptor beta chain is a singleton in its sample. The data are from a study of blood T cell repertoires in COVID-19. In the original analysis: From reference gene primer amplification, estimates of nucleated cell counts were derived. The repertoire was sequenced with immunoSEQ multiplex PCR; TCRdb's copy has only in-frame clones and lacks some. The V and J calls and clone size are taken from that table; D and trimming were inferred from the DNA. The profile shows more than 120,000 clones, about nine tenths of them singletons. This CDR3 spans 15 amino acids. The V gene lost 0 bases and the J gene lost 10 bases, with 13 bases spanning the gap. Germline loops: CDR1 MNHNS, CDR2 SASEGT.

The rearrangement links TRBV6-1 to TRBJ1-6; TRBD1 is a possible D gene (6 bases). Sequenced material: peripheral blood. This TCR came from a human donor in a cohort sampled during active COVID-19. The CDR3 sequence: CASSEAPAGVSPLHF. CDR3 nucleotide sequence: TGTGCCAGCAGTGAAGCGCCGGCAGGGGTATCACCCCTCCACTTT.